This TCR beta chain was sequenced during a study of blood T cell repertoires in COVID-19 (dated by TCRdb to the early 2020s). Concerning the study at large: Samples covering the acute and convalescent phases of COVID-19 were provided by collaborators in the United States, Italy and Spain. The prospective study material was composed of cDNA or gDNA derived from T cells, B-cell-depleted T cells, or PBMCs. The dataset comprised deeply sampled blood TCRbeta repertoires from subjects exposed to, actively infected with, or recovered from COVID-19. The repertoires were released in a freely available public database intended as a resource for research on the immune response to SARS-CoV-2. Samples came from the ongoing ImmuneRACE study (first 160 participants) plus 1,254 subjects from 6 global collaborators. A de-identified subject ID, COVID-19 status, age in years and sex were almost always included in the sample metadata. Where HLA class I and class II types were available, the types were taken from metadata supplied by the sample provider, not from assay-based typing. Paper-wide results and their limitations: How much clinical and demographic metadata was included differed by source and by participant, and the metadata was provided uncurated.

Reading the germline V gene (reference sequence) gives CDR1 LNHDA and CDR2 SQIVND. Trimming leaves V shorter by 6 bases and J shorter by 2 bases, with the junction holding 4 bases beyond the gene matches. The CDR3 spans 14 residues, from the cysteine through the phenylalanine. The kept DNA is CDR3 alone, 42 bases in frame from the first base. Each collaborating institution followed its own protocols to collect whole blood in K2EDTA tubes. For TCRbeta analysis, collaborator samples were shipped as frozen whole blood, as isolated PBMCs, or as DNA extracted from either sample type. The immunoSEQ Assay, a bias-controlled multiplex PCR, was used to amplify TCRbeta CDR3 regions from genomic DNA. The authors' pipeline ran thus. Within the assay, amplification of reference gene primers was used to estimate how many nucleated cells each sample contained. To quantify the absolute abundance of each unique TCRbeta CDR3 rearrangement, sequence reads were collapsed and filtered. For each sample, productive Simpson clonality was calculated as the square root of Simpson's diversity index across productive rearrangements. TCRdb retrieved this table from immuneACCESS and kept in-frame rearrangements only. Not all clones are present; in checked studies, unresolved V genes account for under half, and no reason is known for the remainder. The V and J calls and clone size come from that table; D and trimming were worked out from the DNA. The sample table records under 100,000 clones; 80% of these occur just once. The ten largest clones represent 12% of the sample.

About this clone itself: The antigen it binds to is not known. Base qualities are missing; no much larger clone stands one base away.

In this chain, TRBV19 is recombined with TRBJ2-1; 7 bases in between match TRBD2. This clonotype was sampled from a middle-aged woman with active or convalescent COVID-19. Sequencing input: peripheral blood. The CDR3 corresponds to CASRGGVTYNEQFF. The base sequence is TGTGCCAGTAGGGGGGGGGTTACCTACAATGAGCAGTTCTTC.